This section outlines one TCR beta chain sequence together with its context. The sample is drawn from a study of T cell clones after liver transplantation. Study-level background: Without induction therapy, subjects received standard immunosuppression until 12-24 months post-transplant. Tolerant meant at least one year fully off immunosuppression without liver enzymes above twice normal.

Only in-frame clones appear in the TCRdb table, and some are missing; sequencing was by immunoSEQ multiplex PCR. This table holds more than 15,000 clones, around 84% found once. Between the trimmed V and J ends, which lost 6 bases and 2 bases, there was a span of 5 bases. CDR1 and CDR2 (germline): MGHDK, SYGVNS. The CDR3 is 11 amino acids. The sequencing used CD8+ T cells from blood, collected 48 months after liver transplant. This TCR derives from a human patient who received a liver transplant. The T cells may come from the graft donor. This chain links TRBV25-1 with TRBJ2-7; D gene unclear. The CDR3 DNA follows: TGTGCCAGCAGCACAGCCTACGAGCAGTACTTC. This encodes CASSTAYEQYF.